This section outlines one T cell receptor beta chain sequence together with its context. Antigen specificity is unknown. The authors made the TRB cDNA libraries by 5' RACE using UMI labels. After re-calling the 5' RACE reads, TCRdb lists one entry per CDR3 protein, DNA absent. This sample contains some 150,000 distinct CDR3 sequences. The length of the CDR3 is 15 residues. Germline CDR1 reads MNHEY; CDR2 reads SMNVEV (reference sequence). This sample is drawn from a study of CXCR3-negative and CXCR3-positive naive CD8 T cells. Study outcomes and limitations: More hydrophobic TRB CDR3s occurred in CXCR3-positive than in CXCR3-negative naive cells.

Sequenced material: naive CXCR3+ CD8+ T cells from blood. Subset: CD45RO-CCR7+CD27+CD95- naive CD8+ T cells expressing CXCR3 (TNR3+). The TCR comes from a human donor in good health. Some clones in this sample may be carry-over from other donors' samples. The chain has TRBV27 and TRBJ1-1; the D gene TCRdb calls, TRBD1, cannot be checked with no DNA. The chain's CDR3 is CASSGTQGMNTEAFF.